A selection of T cell receptor beta chains follows, all from one sample in a study of cytotoxic CD8 clonotypes in ibrutinib-treated CLL. Method: immunoSEQ multiplex PCR; TCRdb's copy keeps in-frame clones and lacks some. The sample carries 90,000 to 150,000 clones, roughly 57% recorded once. The sequencing used PBMCs, collected after 24 months of ibrutinib treatment. The source is a human donor with chronic lymphocytic leukemia. Each CDR3 is given with its conserved first and last residue. D genes are given only for firm matches. Where a row states a size, it is once, few, many or the class of an expanded clone; other rows omit it.

d_call	j_call	v_call	clone_size	cdr3_aa	cdr3_nt
-	TRBJ1-2	TRBV10-3	-	CAIRAGEANYGYTF	TGTGCCATCAGAGCTGGGGAGGCTAACTATGGCTACACCTTC
TRBD1	TRBJ1-4	TRBV5-4	few	CASSSGQKNEKLFF	TGTGCCAGCAGCTCGGGACAGAAGAATGAAAAACTGTTTTTT
-	TRBJ1-1	TRBV9	-	CASSVLNGPEAFF	TGTGCCAGCAGCGTTTTAAACGGGCCCGAAGCTTTCTTT
-	TRBJ1-1	TRBV19	-	CASATGLNTEAFF	TGTGCCAGTGCTACAGGGCTCAACACTGAAGCTTTCTTT
-	TRBJ2-2	TRBV25-1	-	CASSERTVLGGELFF	TGTGCCAGCAGTGAACGAACGGTCCTCGGTGGGGAGCTGTTTTTT
TRBD1	TRBJ2-7	TRBV28	-	CASIPRDRAYEQYF	TGTGCCAGCATCCCCCGGGACAGGGCTTACGAGCAGTACTTC
TRBD2	TRBJ2-7	TRBV2	few	CASSSSGGAYEQYF	TGTGCCAGCAGTTCTAGCGGGGGAGCCTACGAGCAGTACTTC
-	TRBJ1-2	TRBV13	-	CASSLLGDLTATMGGGYTF	TGTGCCAGCAGCTTACTTGGGGACCTGACAGCTACAATGGGTGGTGGCTACACCTTC
-	TRBJ1-2	TRBV5-6	-	CASSLGSYWGISDGYTF	TGTGCCAGCAGCTTGGGATCGTATTGGGGTATTTCCGATGGCTACACCTTC
-	TRBJ1-6	TRBV6-6	-	CASTYGVQGGTPLHF	TGTGCCAGCACCTACGGGGTCCAGGGAGGGACACCCCTCCACTTT
-	TRBJ1-5	TRBV7-8	once	CASSPGRVGVEPQHF	TGTGCCAGCAGCCCAGGGCGGGTCGGAGTGGAGCCCCAGCATTTT
TRBD1	TRBJ2-1	TRBV9	once	CASSVALSGTVGDNEQFF	TGTGCCAGCAGCGTAGCTCTTTCGGGGACAGTTGGAGACAATGAGCAGTTCTTC
-	TRBJ2-1	TRBV28	-	CASSSSDILSYEQFF	TGTGCCAGCAGTTCGTCGGACATATTGAGCTATGAGCAGTTCTTC
-	TRBJ2-7	TRBV2	-	CASSTGGGYEQYF	TGTGCCAGCAGTACAGGGGGAGGGTACGAGCAGTACTTC
-	TRBJ2-7	TRBV7-2	-	CASRGGPGGNTYEQYF	TGTGCCAGCAGAGGCGGCCCGGGGGGCAACACCTACGAGCAGTACTTC
-	TRBJ1-2	TRBV7-2	few	CASSIQGREGYTF	TGTGCCAGCAGCATACAGGGTCGGGAAGGCTACACCTTC